The entry below describes one TCR beta chain. The antigen is not known. Germline V CDR1 and CDR2: LNHDA, SQIVND (reference sequence). The CDR3 consists of 14 residues. TCRdb re-called the 5' RACE reads; every CDR3 protein appears as one record, without DNA. Its listing shows a few hundred thousand distinct CDR3 sequences. The sample originates from a study of T cells expressing NK-cell markers. Study context: In sorted CD3+CD56+NKG2C+, CD3+CD56+NKG2C- and CD3+CD56-NKG2C+ T cells, TCR beta repertoires were obtained. Among eight sequenced donors, seven carried HCMV seropositivity while one was seronegative. Study findings and constraints: Expanded NKG2C+ T cell clones had unclear HCMV specificity. Where a few donors were concerned, these clonotypes also led the CD3+CD56-NKG2C+ fraction.

Sequencing was carried out using blood T cells: a sorted CD56 or NKG2C T cell subset, CD4+ or CD8+ T cells, or bulk PBMC T cells (not recorded which). The source is a woman in her forties or fifties in good health. This chain uses TRBV19 with TRBJ2-3; TCRdb calls TRBD2, which cannot be checked without DNA. CDR3 sequence: CASSKSGRGDTQYF.